This TCR beta chain was recorded in a study of blood T cell repertoires in COVID-19. Study at large: Samples representing acute and convalescent COVID-19 were sourced from the United States, Italy and Spain.

The protocol was immunoSEQ multiplex PCR, while the TCRdb copy is restricted to in-frame clones and leaves out a portion. The table includes roughly 120,000 clones, 76% detected once. Germline values: CDR1 SGHTA, CDR2 FQGTGA. The CDR3 runs to 11 residues. With respect to this clone: Mismatch with germline at one junction end may stem from a read error.

The gene calls are TRBV7-3 and TRBJ1-1; tentative D call: TRBD1 (5 bases). This TCR was sampled from a woman aged 80 or over with acute or convalescent COVID-19. The specimen was peripheral blood. CDR3 in DNA: TGTGCCAGCAGCGACAGCACTAAAGCTTTCTTT. Translation gives CASSDSTKAFF. Supplemented by reference TRBV7-3 and TRBJ1-1, the full variable domain reads GAGVSQTPSNKVTEKGKYVELRCDPISGHTALYWYRQSLGQGPEFLIYFQGTGAADDSGLPNDRFFAVRPEGSVSTLKIQRTERGDSAVYLCASSDSTKAFFGQGTRLTVV.